This note documents a single T cell receptor (beta chain) sequence. The antigen remains unidentified. CDR3 length: 15 residues. Trimming took off 4 bases at V and 2 bases at J, with 13 bases between the two ends. Germline V lookup: CDR1 MNHEY, CDR2 SVGAGI. Everyone who gave samples was a healthy Caucasian. A universal primer site was created by template switching, with the cDNA bearing unique molecular identifiers. Via MiXCR, TCRdb re-called the 5' RACE reads, giving one row per CDR3 protein. The sample lists just under 550,000 distinct CDR3 sequences; 12% to 15% were seen once. These data are taken from a study of identical twins. Findings of the study overall: Out-of-frame alpha sequences shared between twins exhibited an excess of low generation probability. Cross-sectional statistical analysis was relied on for the conclusions, without the same donors being followed.

These same records also appear under a second study, on yellow fever vaccine responses in identical twins.

The J gene is TRBJ2-3, the V gene TRBV6-5; possible D gene TRBD2, 6 bases. The sample taken for sequencing was CD4+ T cells sorted from blood. This TCR was recovered from a woman aged 18 to 35 in good health. In DNA, the CDR3 is TGTGCCAGCAGTTCCTCCGGGACTCACACAGATACGCAGTATTTT. As protein: CASSSSGTHTDTQYF.